These T cell receptor beta chains were read from a single sample in a study of blood T cell repertoires in COVID-19. Repertoires were generated with immunoSEQ multiplex PCR, while TCRdb's copy carries only in-frame clones and drops some. Among approximately 220,000 clones, 80% were seen once, and the ten largest hold nearly 7.5%. The source material was PBMCs or T cells enriched from blood (not recorded which). The source is a middle-aged woman with acute COVID-19. Both conserved end residues are part of each CDR3. A D gene is named only where the DNA matches it firmly. Only part of the rows carry a size: once, few, many, or a class if the clone is expanded.

clone size: many
J gene: TRBJ2-1
D gene: TRBD2
V gene: TRBV7-7
CDR3 DNA: TGTGCTAGCAGCTCCGGACTAGCGGGAAGAAGCTCCTACAATGAGCAGTTCTTC
CDR3 protein: CASSSGLAGRSSYNEQFF

clone size: .
J gene: TRBJ2-3
D gene: TRBD2
V gene: TRBV7-3
CDR3 DNA: TGTGCCAGCAGCTGGACTAGCGGGGGTGATACGCAGTATTTT
CDR3 protein: CASSWTSGGDTQYF

clone size: .
J gene: TRBJ2-7
D gene: TRBD2
V gene: TRBV7-8
CDR3 DNA: TGTGCCAGCAGCTTCGGTTTGACTAGCGGGAGTAACGAGCAGTACTTC
CDR3 protein: CASSFGLTSGSNEQYF

clone size: many
J gene: TRBJ2-1
D gene: TRBD2
V gene: TRBV4-2
CDR3 DNA: TGTGCCAGCAGCCAAGCTACTAGCGGGGGGTACAATGAGCAGTTCTTC
CDR3 protein: CASSQATSGGYNEQFF

clone size: .
J gene: TRBJ2-5
D gene: .
V gene: TRBV2
CDR3 DNA: TGTGCCAGCAGAATCACAGTTCAAGAGACCCAGTACTTC
CDR3 protein: CASRITVQETQYF

clone size: .
J gene: TRBJ1-1
D gene: .
V gene: TRBV5-4
CDR3 DNA: TGTGCCAGCAGTTCGTCGCGGGCTAACACTGAAGCTTTCTTT
CDR3 protein: CASSSSRANTEAFF

clone size: .
J gene: TRBJ1-6
D gene: .
V gene: TRBV27
CDR3 DNA: TGTGCCACAAGAGACAGCCCGAATTCACCCCTCCACTTT
CDR3 protein: CATRDSPNSPLHF

clone size: .
J gene: TRBJ2-1
D gene: .
V gene: TRBV11-2
CDR3 DNA: TGTGCCAGCAGCTTAGGTGGGGGCGCCAATGAGCAGTTCTTC
CDR3 protein: CASSLGGGANEQFF

clone size: .
J gene: TRBJ1-1
D gene: .
V gene: TRBV19
CDR3 DNA: TGTGCCACACAGGCGGGGGCGTGGGTCACTGAAGCTTTCTTT
CDR3 protein: CATQAGAWVTEAFF

clone size: .
J gene: TRBJ1-5
D gene: .
V gene: TRBV11-2
CDR3 DNA: TGTGCCAGCAGCCTGGACAGCCCTAATCAGCCCCAGCATTTT
CDR3 protein: CASSLDSPNQPQHF

clone size: .
J gene: TRBJ2-3
D gene: .
V gene: TRBV29-1
CDR3 DNA: TGCAGCGTTAATTTACAGGGGGGGTGGGTTACGCAGTATTTT
CDR3 protein: CSVNLQGGWVTQYF

clone size: .
J gene: TRBJ2-7
D gene: .
V gene: TRBV5-1
CDR3 DNA: TGCGCCAGCAGCCCCCGGCCAGGGGGGACCTACGAGCAGTACTTC
CDR3 protein: CASSPRPGGTYEQYF

clone size: .
J gene: TRBJ1-2
D gene: .
V gene: TRBV7-2
CDR3 DNA: TGTGCCAGCAGCTTGGTAGGAGGCCAGGCCTATGGCTACACCTTC
CDR3 protein: CASSLVGGQAYGYTF

clone size: .
J gene: TRBJ1-2
D gene: .
V gene: TRBV4-3
CDR3 DNA: TGCGCCAGCAGCCAAGACCCGGGGGGCAATTTTGATGGCTACACCTTC
CDR3 protein: CASSQDPGGNFDGYTF

clone size: .
J gene: TRBJ2-1
D gene: TRBD1
V gene: TRBV24-1
CDR3 DNA: TGTGCCACCAGGGGACAGAAGAGCTCCTACAATGAGCAGTTCTTC
CDR3 protein: CATRGQKSSYNEQFF

clone size: .
J gene: TRBJ1-1
D gene: TRBD1
V gene: TRBV19
CDR3 DNA: TGTGCCAGTAGTGAGCCGGGACAGGGAAACACTGAAGCTTTCTTT
CDR3 protein: CASSEPGQGNTEAFF

clone size: few
J gene: TRBJ1-5
D gene: .
V gene: TRBV28
CDR3 DNA: TGTGCCACGTTAGACAGGAGAGATCAGCCCCAGCATTTT
CDR3 protein: CATLDRRDQPQHF

clone size: .
J gene: TRBJ2-7
D gene: TRBD2
V gene: TRBV7-2
CDR3 DNA: TGTGCCAGCAGCTTATATGGAGAGTTATGGCGGGAGTTAGCCTACGAGCAGTACTTC
CDR3 protein: CASSLYGELWRELAYEQYF

clone size: .
J gene: TRBJ1-3
D gene: TRBD1
V gene: TRBV27
CDR3 DNA: TGTGCCAGCAAGGCCCCGCGGACAGGGGGGAGGTTATCAGGAAACACCATATATTTT
CDR3 protein: CASKAPRTGGRLSGNTIYF

clone size: few
J gene: TRBJ1-6
D gene: .
V gene: TRBV5-1
CDR3 DNA: TGCGCCAGCACACGGGATAATAATTCACCCCTCCACTTT
CDR3 protein: CASTRDNNSPLHF

clone size: .
J gene: TRBJ2-7
D gene: .
V gene: TRBV21-1
CDR3 DNA: TGTGCCAGCAGCAAACCCCGACAGGGGGGGTACGAGCAGTACTTC
CDR3 protein: CASSKPRQGGYEQYF

clone size: .
J gene: TRBJ1-2
D gene: .
V gene: TRBV30
CDR3 DNA: TGTGCCTGGAGTGCAGGGCATGGCTACACCTTC
CDR3 protein: CAWSAGHGYTF

clone size: once
J gene: TRBJ1-2
D gene: .
V gene: TRBV14
CDR3 DNA: TGTGCCAGCAGCCAGAGTAAGGGCTACACCTTC
CDR3 protein: CASSQSKGYTF

clone size: once
J gene: TRBJ2-7
D gene: .
V gene: TRBV20-1
CDR3 DNA: TGCAGTGCTAGTGTCGGGAGTTGGGCTGCCCGGGGGAACGAGCAGTACTTC
CDR3 protein: CSASVGSWAARGNEQYF

clone size: .
J gene: TRBJ2-3
D gene: TRBD2
V gene: TRBV10-3
CDR3 DNA: TGTGCCATCAGTGAGATTGGTGGGGGGGAAGCAGATACGCAGTATTTT
CDR3 protein: CAISEIGGGEADTQYF

clone size: .
J gene: TRBJ2-2
D gene: .
V gene: TRBV2
CDR3 DNA: TGTGCCAGCAGTGATTTGGGGGCCGGCACCGGGGAGCTGTTTTTT
CDR3 protein: CASSDLGAGTGELFF

clone size: .
J gene: TRBJ2-5
D gene: TRBD1
V gene: TRBV2
CDR3 DNA: TGTGCCAGCACGAGACAGGGGGCTTCGGAGACCCAGTACTTC
CDR3 protein: CASTRQGASETQYF

clone size: .
J gene: TRBJ2-1
D gene: .
V gene: TRBV19
CDR3 DNA: TGTGCCAGTGTCGTACAGGGCGGAAGGGACAATGAGCAGTTCTTC
CDR3 protein: CASVVQGGRDNEQFF

clone size: few
J gene: TRBJ1-5
D gene: TRBD1
V gene: TRBV6-5
CDR3 DNA: TGTGCCACTTCGCGACAGGGGAACGATCAGCCCCAGCATTTT
CDR3 protein: CATSRQGNDQPQHF

clone size: .
J gene: TRBJ2-7
D gene: TRBD2
V gene: TRBV14
CDR3 DNA: TGTGCCAGCAGCCAGCTAGCGGGAGGTCCCTACGAGCAGTACTTC
CDR3 protein: CASSQLAGGPYEQYF

clone size: .
J gene: TRBJ1-3
D gene: TRBD1
V gene: TRBV9
CDR3 DNA: TGTGCCAGCAGCAGCGGACAGGGTTCAACGGACACCATATATTTT
CDR3 protein: CASSSGQGSTDTIYF

clone size: .
J gene: TRBJ2-2
D gene: .
V gene: TRBV3-1/TRBV3-2
CDR3 DNA: TGTGCCAGCAGCCAAGGTCTGTACACCGGGGAGCTGTTTTTT
CDR3 protein: CASSQGLYTGELFF

clone size: .
J gene: TRBJ2-5
D gene: TRBD2
V gene: TRBV5-1
CDR3 DNA: TGCGCCAGCAGCAGAGGACTAGCGGGCCCGGGAGGCCAAGAGACCCAGTACTTC
CDR3 protein: CASSRGLAGPGGQETQYF

clone size: once
J gene: TRBJ1-2
D gene: .
V gene: TRBV4-3
CDR3 DNA: TGCGCCAGCAGCCAAGTAACTAACTATGGCTACACCTTC
CDR3 protein: CASSQVTNYGYTF

clone size: .
J gene: TRBJ1-3
D gene: TRBD1
V gene: TRBV18
CDR3 DNA: TGTGCCAGCTCGCCTTCTCCCGGGACAGGGGGCGTCGGAAACACCATATATTTT
CDR3 protein: CASSPSPGTGGVGNTIYF

clone size: .
J gene: TRBJ1-1
D gene: .
V gene: TRBV7-9
CDR3 DNA: TGTGCCAGCAGCTTACTGGGCTCCTCCTGGGCTTTCTTT
CDR3 protein: CASSLLGSSWAFF